This T cell receptor beta chain was recovered during a study of shared T cell receptors in the human thymus. CDR1 is LNHNV, CDR2 YYDKDF, per germline (reference sequence). Losses at the gene ends were 3 bases for V and 5 bases for J; bases not matched to a gene: 4. The CDR3 loop spans 14 amino acids. TCRdb's table, derived via immunoSEQ multiplex PCR, lists solely in-frame clones and lacks some. The data contain under 850,000 clones, roughly 90% of them seen just once; the ten biggest clones take up roughly 0.0097%. The data were also submitted as part of a second study, on human thymus T cells. Turning to that study: All donors were healthy Finnish infants who were undergoing corrective surgery to treat congenital heart defects.

The V gene is TRBV15, the J gene TRBJ2-1; TRBD1 aligns across 7 bases. This TCR derives from a boy under two years old with a congenital heart defect. Sequenced: thymocytes. CDR3 DNA sequence: TGTGCCACCAGCAGGGACAGGCTCAACAATGAGCAGTTCTTC. It is translated as CATSRDRLNNEQFF. The full variable domain, completed using reference TRBV15 and TRBJ2-1, is DAMVIQNPRYQVTQFGKPVTLSCSQTLNHNVMYWYQQKSSQAPKLLFHYYDKDFNNEADTPDNFQSRRPNTSFCFLDIRSPGLGDTAMYLCATSRDRLNNEQFFGPGTRLTVL.